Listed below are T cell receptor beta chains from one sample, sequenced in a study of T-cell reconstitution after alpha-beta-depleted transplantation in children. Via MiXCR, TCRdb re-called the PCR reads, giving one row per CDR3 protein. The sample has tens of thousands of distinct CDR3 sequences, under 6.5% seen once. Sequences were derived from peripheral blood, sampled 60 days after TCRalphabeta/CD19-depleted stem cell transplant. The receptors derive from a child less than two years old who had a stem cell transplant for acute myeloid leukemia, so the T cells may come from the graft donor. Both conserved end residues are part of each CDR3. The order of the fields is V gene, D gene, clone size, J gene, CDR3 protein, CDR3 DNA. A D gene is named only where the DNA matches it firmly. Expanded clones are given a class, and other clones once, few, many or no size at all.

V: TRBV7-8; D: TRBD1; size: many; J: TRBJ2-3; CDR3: CASSAVVGQRLSTDTQYF; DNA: TGTGCCAGCAGCGCAGTGGTGGGACAGAGACTTAGCACAGATACGCAGTATTTT
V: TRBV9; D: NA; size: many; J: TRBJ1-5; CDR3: CASSVDLSGEPQHF; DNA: TGTGCCAGCAGCGTAGACCTTTCTGGGGAGCCCCAGCATTTT
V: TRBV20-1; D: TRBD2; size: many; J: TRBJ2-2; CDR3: CSARIAGDTGELFF; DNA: TGCAGTGCTAGAATAGCGGGGGACACCGGGGAGCTGTTTTTT
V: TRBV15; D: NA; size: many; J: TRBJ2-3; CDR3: CATSITDTQYF; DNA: TGTGCCACCAGCATCACAGATACGCAGTATTTT
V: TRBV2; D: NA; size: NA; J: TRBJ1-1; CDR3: CASTTENTEAFF; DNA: TGTGCCAGCACGACGGAGAACACTGAAGCTTTCTTT
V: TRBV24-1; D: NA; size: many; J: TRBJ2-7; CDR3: CATSDFPLPLGYEQYF; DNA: TGTGCCACCAGTGATTTCCCGCTACCTCTGGGATACGAGCAGTACTTC
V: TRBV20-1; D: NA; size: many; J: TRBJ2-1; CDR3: CSATDWAGNYNEQFF; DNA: TGCAGTGCTACCGACTGGGCGGGGAACTACAATGAGCAGTTCTTC
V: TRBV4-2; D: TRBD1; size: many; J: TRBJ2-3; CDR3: CASSQRGGQLFSDTQYF; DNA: TGTGCCAGCAGCCAACGAGGGGGCCAGTTGTTTTCAGATACGCAGTATTTT
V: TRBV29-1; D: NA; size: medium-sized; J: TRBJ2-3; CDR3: CSAGERTDTQYF; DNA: TGCAGCGCTGGGGAACGCACAGATACGCAGTATTTT
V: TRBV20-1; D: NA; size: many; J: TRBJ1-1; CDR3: CSARDKGKNTEAFF; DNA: TGCAGTGCTAGAGATAAGGGGAAGAACACTGAAGCTTTCTTT
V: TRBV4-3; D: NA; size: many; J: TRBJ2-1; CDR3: CASSQDWRHYYNEQFF; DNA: TGCGCCAGCAGCCAAGATTGGCGACACTACTACAATGAGCAGTTCTTC
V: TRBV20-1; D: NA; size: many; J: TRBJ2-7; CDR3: CSAPEGGVGEQYF; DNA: TGCAGTGCCCCCGAGGGGGGGGTCGGCGAGCAGTACTTC
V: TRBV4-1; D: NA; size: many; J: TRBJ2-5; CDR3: CASSQEGRGQETQYF; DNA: TGCGCCAGCAGCCAAGAAGGACGGGGACAAGAGACCCAGTACTTC
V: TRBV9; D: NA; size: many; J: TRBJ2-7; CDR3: CASSVVDTGALDEQYF; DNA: TGTGCCAGCAGCGTAGTCGATACGGGGGCGTTAGACGAGCAGTACTTC
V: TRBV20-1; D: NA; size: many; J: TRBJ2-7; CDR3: CSARIPSYEQYF; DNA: TGCAGTGCTAGAATTCCTAGCTACGAGCAGTACTTC
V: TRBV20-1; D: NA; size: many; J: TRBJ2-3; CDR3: CSAELVDTQYF; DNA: TGCAGTGCCGAACTAGTGGATACGCAGTATTTT
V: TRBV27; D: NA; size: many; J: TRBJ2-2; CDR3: CASSLRGAWELFF; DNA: TGTGCCAGCAGTTTAAGGGGAGCCTGGGAGCTGTTTTTT
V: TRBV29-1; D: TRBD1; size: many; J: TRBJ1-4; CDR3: CSVYRGTNEKLFF; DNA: TGCAGCGTTTACAGGGGGACTAATGAAAAACTGTTTTTT
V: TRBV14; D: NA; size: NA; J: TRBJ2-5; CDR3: CASSQVGPETQYF; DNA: TGTGCCAGCAGCCAAGTGGGCCCGGAGACCCAGTACTTC
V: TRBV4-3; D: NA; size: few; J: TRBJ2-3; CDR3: CASSQDVGDTQYF; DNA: TGCGCCAGCAGCCAAGACGTGGGGGATACGCAGTATTTT
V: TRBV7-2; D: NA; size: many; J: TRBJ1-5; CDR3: CASSLYDRPFEPQHF; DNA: TGTGCCAGCAGCTTATACGACCGGCCATTTGAGCCCCAGCATTTT
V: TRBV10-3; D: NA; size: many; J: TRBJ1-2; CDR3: CAISEGGMAYGYTF; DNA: TGTGCCATCAGTGAGGGAGGGATGGCCTATGGCTACACCTTC
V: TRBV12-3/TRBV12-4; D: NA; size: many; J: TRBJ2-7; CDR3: CASRGREQGKHEQYF; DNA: TGTGCCAGCAGAGGTCGAGAACAGGGAAAACACGAGCAGTACTTC
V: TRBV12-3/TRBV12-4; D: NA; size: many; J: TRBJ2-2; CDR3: CASNPGGFHTGELFF; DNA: TGTGCCAGCAACCCGGGGGGCTTCCACACCGGGGAGCTGTTTTTT
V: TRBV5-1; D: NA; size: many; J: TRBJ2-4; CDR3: CASRGEGKNIQYF; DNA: TGCGCCAGCAGAGGCGAGGGCAAAAACATTCAGTACTTC
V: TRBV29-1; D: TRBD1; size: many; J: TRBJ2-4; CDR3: CSVSGQARGAKNIQYF; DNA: TGCAGCGTTTCCGGACAGGCTAGGGGAGCCAAAAACATTCAGTACTTC
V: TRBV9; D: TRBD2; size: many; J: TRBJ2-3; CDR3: CASSISGSRDTQYF; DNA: TGTGCCAGCAGCATTAGCGGGAGTCGAGATACGCAGTATTTT
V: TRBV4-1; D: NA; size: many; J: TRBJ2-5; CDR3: CASSLRTSQETQYF; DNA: TGCGCCAGCAGCCTTCGGACTTCCCAAGAGACCCAGTACTTC
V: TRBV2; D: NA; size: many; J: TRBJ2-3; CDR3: CASSEAASTDTQYF; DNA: TGTGCCAGCAGTGAAGCGGCTAGCACAGATACGCAGTATTTT
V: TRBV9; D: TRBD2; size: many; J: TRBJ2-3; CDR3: CASSSVGGRIDTQYF; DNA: TGTGCCAGCAGCTCCGTGGGCGGGAGGATAGATACGCAGTATTTT
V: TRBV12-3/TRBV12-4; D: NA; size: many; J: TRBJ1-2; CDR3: CASSPPHRVGYTF; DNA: TGTGCCAGCAGCCCCCCTCACCGGGTTGGCTACACCTTC
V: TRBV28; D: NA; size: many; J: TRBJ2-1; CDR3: CATYLGSYNEQFF; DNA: TGTGCCACCTACTTGGGCTCCTACAATGAGCAGTTCTTC
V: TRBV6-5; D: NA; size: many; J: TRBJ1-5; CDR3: CASSNGDSNQPQHF; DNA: TGTGCCAGCAGTAACGGGGACAGCAATCAGCCCCAGCATTTT
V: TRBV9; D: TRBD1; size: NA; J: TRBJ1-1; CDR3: CASSVDPTGTGSINTEAFF; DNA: TGTGCCAGCAGCGTAGACCCAACAGGGACAGGCTCGATAAACACTGAAGCTTTCTTT
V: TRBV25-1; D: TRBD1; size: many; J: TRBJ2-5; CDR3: CASSDFDRGLETQYF; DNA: TGTGCCAGCAGTGACTTCGACAGGGGGCTGGAGACCCAGTACTTC
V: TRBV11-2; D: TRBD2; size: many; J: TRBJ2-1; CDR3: CASSSLAGGPEEQFF; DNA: TGTGCCAGCAGCTCACTAGCGGGAGGGCCAGAAGAGCAGTTCTTC
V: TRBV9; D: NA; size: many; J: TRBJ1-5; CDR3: CASSGGGQPQHF; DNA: TGTGCCAGCAGCGGGGGGGGACAGCCCCAGCATTTT
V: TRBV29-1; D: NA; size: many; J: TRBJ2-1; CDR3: CSVEGLALSYNEQFF; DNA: TGCAGCGTCGAAGGCCTAGCGTTATCCTACAATGAGCAGTTCTTC
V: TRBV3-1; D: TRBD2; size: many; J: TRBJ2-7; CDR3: CATMGREGAFDEQYF; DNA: TGTGCCACCATGGGGCGGGAGGGTGCCTTCGACGAGCAGTACTTC
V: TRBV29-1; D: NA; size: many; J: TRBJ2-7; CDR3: CTVLEWGEQYF; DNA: TGCACCGTTCTGGAGTGGGGGGAGCAGTACTTC
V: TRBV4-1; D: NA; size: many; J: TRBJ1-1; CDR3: CASSQDEGLNTEAFF; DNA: TGCGCCAGCAGCCAAGATGAGGGGCTGAACACTGAAGCTTTCTTT
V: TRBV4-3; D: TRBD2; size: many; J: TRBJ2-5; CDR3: CASSQGTSGSLQETQYF; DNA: TGCGCCAGCAGCCAAGGAACTAGCGGGAGTCTGCAAGAGACCCAGTACTTC
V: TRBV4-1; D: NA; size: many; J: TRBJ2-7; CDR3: CASSPNDLGTYEQYF; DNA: TGCGCCAGCAGCCCCAATGATCTGGGGACCTACGAGCAGTACTTC
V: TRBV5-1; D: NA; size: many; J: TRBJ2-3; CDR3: CASSLAKRIDTQYF; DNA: TGCGCCAGCAGCTTGGCCAAGAGGATAGATACGCAGTATTTT
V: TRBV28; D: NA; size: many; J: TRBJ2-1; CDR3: CASSLEGDGNNEQFF; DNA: TGTGCCAGCAGTTTGGAAGGGGACGGCAACAATGAGCAGTTCTTC
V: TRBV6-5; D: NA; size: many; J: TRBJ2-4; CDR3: CASSYSTPGRKAKNIQYF; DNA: TGTGCCAGCAGTTACTCGACCCCCGGCAGAAAAGCCAAAAACATTCAGTACTTC
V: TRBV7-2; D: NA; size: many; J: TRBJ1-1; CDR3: CASSLDGGNTEAFF; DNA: TGTGCCAGCAGCTTGGACGGGGGGAACACTGAAGCTTTCTTT
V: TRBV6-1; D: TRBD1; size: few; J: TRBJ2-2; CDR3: CASKGQVNTGELFF; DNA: TGTGCCAGCAAGGGACAGGTGAACACCGGGGAGCTGTTTTTT
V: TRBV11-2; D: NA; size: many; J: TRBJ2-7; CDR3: CASSFLNRDYEQYF; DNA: TGTGCCAGCAGCTTCTTGAACAGGGACTACGAGCAGTACTTC
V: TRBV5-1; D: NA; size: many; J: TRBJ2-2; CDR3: CASSRINTGELFF; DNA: TGCGCCAGCAGTCGAATCAACACCGGGGAGCTGTTTTTT
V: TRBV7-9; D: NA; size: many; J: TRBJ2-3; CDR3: CASSLSLVPDTQYF; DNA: TGTGCCAGCAGCTTAAGTCTTGTCCCAGATACGCAGTATTTT
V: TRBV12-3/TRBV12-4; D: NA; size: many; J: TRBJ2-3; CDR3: CASSLGIVMDTQYF; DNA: TGTGCCAGCAGTTTAGGGATAGTAATGGATACGCAGTATTTT
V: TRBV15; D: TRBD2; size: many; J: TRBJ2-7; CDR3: CATSLGLARIHEQYF; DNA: TGTGCCACCAGCCTCGGACTAGCTAGAATCCACGAGCAGTACTTC
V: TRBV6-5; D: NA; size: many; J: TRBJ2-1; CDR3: CASSLKREIHEQFF; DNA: TGTGCCAGCAGTTTGAAACGGGAGATCCATGAGCAGTTCTTC
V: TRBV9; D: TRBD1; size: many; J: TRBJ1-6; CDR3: CASSGGQNNSPLHF; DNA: TGTGCCAGCAGCGGGGGACAGAATAATTCACCCCTCCACTTT
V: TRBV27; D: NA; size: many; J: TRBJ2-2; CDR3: CASSPGLVTGELFF; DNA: TGTGCCAGCAGTCCGGGGTTAGTCACCGGGGAGCTGTTTTTT
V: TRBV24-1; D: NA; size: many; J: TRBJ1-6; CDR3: CATSDLTGAPNSPLHF; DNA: TGTGCCACCAGTGATCTTACCGGGGCTCCGAATTCACCCCTCCACTTT
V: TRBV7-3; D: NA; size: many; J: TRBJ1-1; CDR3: CASSLGGVNTEAFF; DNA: TGTGCCAGCAGCTTAGGCGGAGTGAACACTGAAGCTTTCTTT